This TCR beta chain was sequenced in a study of blood T cell repertoires in COVID-19. Cohort 3 donors were reported recovered after two negative PCRs, clearance, or symptom resolution. The J segment lost 4 bases and the V segment lost 10 bases, leaving 22 bases of the junction unmatched. This CDR3 is 18 amino acids long. Per germline, CDR1 ENHRY and CDR2 SYGVKD. Repertoires were generated with immunoSEQ multiplex PCR, while TCRdb's copy carries only in-frame clones and drops some. The repertoire consists of 250,000 to 300,000 clones, with 70% to 90% occurring once and the leading ten covering approximately 1%.

The clonotype originates from a woman in her twenties or thirties who had recovered from COVID-19. The sequencing sample was made of PBMCs or T cells enriched from blood (not recorded which). The V and J genes are TRBV10-3 and TRBJ1-3; TRBD1 matches at 7 bases. CDR3 bases: TGTGCCACTAAGATTAGACAGGGCGGCTCGACCATAGGAAACACCATATATTTT. Protein: CATKIRQGGSTIGNTIYF.